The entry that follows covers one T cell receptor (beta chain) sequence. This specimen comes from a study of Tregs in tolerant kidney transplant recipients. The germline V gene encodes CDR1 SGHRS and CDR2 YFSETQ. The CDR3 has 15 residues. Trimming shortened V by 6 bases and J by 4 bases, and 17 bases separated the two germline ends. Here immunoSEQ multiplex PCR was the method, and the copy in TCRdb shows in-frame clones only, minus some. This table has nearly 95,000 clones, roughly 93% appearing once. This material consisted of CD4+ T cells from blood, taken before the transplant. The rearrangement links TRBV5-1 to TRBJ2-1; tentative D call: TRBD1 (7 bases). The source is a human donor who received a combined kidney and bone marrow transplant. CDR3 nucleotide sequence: TGCGCCAGCACCGCGGGGACAGTAGATTACAATGAGCAGTTCTTC. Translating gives CASTAGTVDYNEQFF.